This TCR beta chain stems from a study of regulatory T cells in long-lasting Graves disease. This clonotype was detected only a few times. As yet, its antigen is unknown. The CDR3 loop spans 15 amino acids. Germline lookup yields CDR1 SGHVS and CDR2 FNYEAQ. The V gene lost 1 base and the J gene lost 1 base, with 10 bases spanning the gap. Study results and limitations: Since the sample size was small, accuracy may have been reduced.

Time point denoted: newly diagnosed GD, antithyroid drugs for less than 3 months. Generation of the TCR library employed RNA extracted from PBMCs. iRepertoire HTBI primers and Arm-PCR of CDR3 regions built TCR beta libraries. TCRdb fed the multiplex PCR reads into MiXCR, producing one record per CDR3 protein. The repertoire holds 350,000 to 450,000 distinct CDR3 sequences, with over 15% as singletons. The same data also contributed to another study, on T cells in Graves' hyperthyroidism and ophthalmopathy.

The TCR was taken from a man aged 35-49 years with Graves disease. The source material was peripheral blood mononuclear cells (PBMCs), sampled at new diagnosis, from a patient treated with antithyroid drugs. The chain couples TRBV7-6 to TRBJ1-1, with no clear D. The CDR3 spells CASSLVASPNTEAFF. For the CDR3, the DNA is TGTGCCAGCAGCTTAGTTGCGTCCCCGAACACTGAAGCTTTCTTT.